The 10 T cell receptor beta chains listed next were all sequenced from one sample in a study of blood T cell repertoires in COVID-19. The assay was immunoSEQ multiplex PCR, and TCRdb's table has in-frame clones only and misses some. The profile covers a few hundred thousand clones, with 90% appearing a single time and roughly 2.9% taken by the ten largest. Sequenced material: peripheral blood. These TCRs come from a woman aged 25 to 39 with COVID-19, enrolled during active disease.

This chain links TRBV6-5 with TRBJ1-3; tentatively, D is TRBD1 (6 bases). The CDR3 is made up of 14 amino acids. Trimming removed 4 bases at V and 5 bases at J, with 12 bases between. Germline CDR1 MNHEY, CDR2 SVGAGI. In DNA, the CDR3 is TGTGCCAGCAGTTCACAGGGTGTCAGAAACACCATATATTTT. Residues: CASSSQGVRNTIYF.

The chain combines TRBV5-5 with TRBJ2-7, with a weak D call TRBD1 (5 bases). This CDR3 is 15 amino acids long. Germline lookup yields CDR1 SGHKS and CDR2 YYEKEE (reference sequence). V was trimmed by 0 bases and J by 5 bases, leaving 15 bases between them. The CDR3 spells CASSLVPLGVNEQYF. As DNA, the CDR3 is TGTGCCAGCAGCTTGGTCCCCTTAGGGGTCAACGAGCAGTACTTC.

The gene calls are TRBV6-4 and TRBJ2-3, with 10 bases lining up with TRBD2. J was trimmed by 4 bases and V by 2 bases; bases with no gene match: 6. This CDR3 is 16 amino acids long. The V gene's germline CDR1 is MRHNA and CDR2 SNTAGT. The CDR3 is CASSDRASGSPDTQYF. The CDR3 DNA follows: TGTGCCAGCAGTGACCGGGCTAGCGGGAGCCCAGATACGCAGTATTTT.

The genes are TRBV7-9 and TRBJ2-5; a weak D match, TRBD2 (6 bases). The ends were cut back, 6 bases at V and 4 bases at J, with 12 bases in the middle. This CDR3 is 13 amino acids long. CDR1 is SEHNR, CDR2 FQNEAQ, per germline (reference sequence). The CDR3 loop is CASRPVGGETQYF. CDR3 nucleotides: TGTGCCAGCAGGCCAGTGGGGGGAGAGACCCAGTACTTC.

The chain recombines TRBV5-1 with TRBJ2-1; possible D gene TRBD2, 5 bases. CDR3 length: 13 residues. V dropped 4 bases and J dropped 8 bases, with 13 bases sitting between them. CDR1 is SGHRS and CDR2 is YFSETQ in the germline V gene. The CDR3 protein is CASSPEVVDEQFF. In DNA form, the CDR3 reads TGCGCCAGCAGCCCGGAGGTTGTTGATGAGCAGTTCTTC.

The rearrangement uses TRBV28 and TRBJ1-6; D is perhaps TRBD1 (6 bases). V lost 6 bases, J lost 7 bases, and 13 bases lay in between. The CDR3 extends over 14 amino acids. Germline-derived CDR1 and CDR2 are MDHEN and SYDVKM. This chain's CDR3 is CASRYRVGNSPLHF. The CDR3 coding sequence is TGTGCCAGCAGGTACAGGGTTGGAAATTCACCCCTCCACTTT.

The chain carries TRBV5-5 and TRBJ2-1; TRBD2 agrees at 12 bases. CDR1 SGHKS and CDR2 YYEKEE come from the germline V gene (reference sequence). The CDR3 has 20 residues. Germline trimming cut 2 bases from V and 0 bases from J; bases unmatched to any gene: 12. The DNA of the CDR3 is TGTGCCAGCAGCTTACCCGGGACTAGCGGGTCACCCAGCTCCTACAATGAGCAGTTCTTC. Translating gives CASSLPGTSGSPSSYNEQFF.

J is TRBJ1-2 and V is TRBV28; unclear D gene. V gave up 1 base and J gave up 2 bases, with 8 bases separating them. This CDR3 is built from 14 residues. Germline V CDR1 and CDR2: MDHEN, SYDVKM. In nucleotides, the CDR3 is TGTGCCAGCAGTTTATATCCGGGAAACTATGGCTACACCTTC. Protein: CASSLYPGNYGYTF.

CDR3 sequence reads: CAISEGLGNEQFF. The DNA for the CDR3 is TGTGCCATCAGTGAAGGACTAGGCAATGAGCAGTTCTTC. The gene calls are TRBV10-3 and TRBJ2-1; 7 bases are a match to TRBD2. In germline, CDR1 is ENHRY, CDR2 SYGVKD. Germline trimming cut 3 bases from V and 6 bases from J; bases unmatched to any gene: 2. CDR3 length: 13 residues.

This clone has only one observation. The rearrangement joins TRBV28 to TRBJ1-4; 7 bases fit TRBD1. Looked up from germline, CDR1 is MDHEN and CDR2 is SYDVKM. This CDR3 comprises 16 residues. The ends lost 7 bases at V and 4 bases at J; junction bases unmatched: 12. CDR3 loop: CASTPLPGQLNEKLFF. In nucleotides, the CDR3 is TGTGCCAGCACTCCGCTCCCGGGACAGCTTAATGAAAAACTGTTTTTT.